Below, 28 T cell receptor beta chains from the same sample are listed, as sequenced in a study of cytomegalovirus exposure and HLA in healthy donors. Using immunoSEQ multiplex PCR, the repertoire was profiled, and TCRdb retains in-frame clones only, with some absent. The sample shows roughly 68,000 clones, nearly 96% of them seen only once. The sample consisted of PBMCs. These receptors were obtained from a woman under 30 in good health and CMV-seropositive.

V and J are TRBV9 and TRBJ1-1; D may be TRBD1 (6 bases). The CDR3 covers 14 residues. The V gene's germline CDR1 is SGDLS and CDR2 YYNGEE. Trimming removed 0 bases at V and 11 bases at J, with 17 bases between. In nucleotides, the CDR3 is TGTGCCAGCAGCGTAGAGGGTTTGGGGGCTAGGGCTTTCTTT. Its protein is CASSVEGLGARAFF.

The DNA of the CDR3 is TGTGCCACCAGCAGGTCGATAGTTTCTGAGCAGTTCTTC. This encodes CATSRSIVSEQFF. The rearrangement links TRBV15 to TRBJ2-1; no definite D call. V was shortened by 3 bases and J by 9 bases, with 12 bases between the two germline ends. There are 13 residues in the CDR3. Germline lookup yields CDR1 LNHNV and CDR2 YYDKDF (reference sequence).

Here the CDR3 reads CASSQEGGADTQYF. The CDR3 DNA reads TGCGCCAGCAGCCAAGAAGGGGGGGCAGATACGCAGTATTTT. The chain uses TRBV4-3 and TRBJ2-3, with a possible D match to TRBD2 (7 bases). V lost 0 bases and J 4 bases, leaving 8 bases between the germline ends. This CDR3 region has 14 residues. CDR1 and CDR2 from the germline V gene are LGHNA and YSLEER.

The chain uses TRBV4-2 and TRBJ2-1, with 8 bases fitting TRBD2. The germline CDR1 and CDR2 sequences are LGHNA and YNFKEQ. The CDR3 runs 14 residues. The junction had 9 bases not matched to a gene; V was cut back by 5 bases and J by 9 bases. Here the CDR3 reads CASSSSREGSEQFF. In DNA form, the CDR3 reads TGTGCCAGCAGCTCATCACGGGAGGGCAGTGAGCAGTTCTTC.

The chain uses TRBV19 and TRBJ2-5; TRBD1 matches 8 bases. Trimming at V came to 2 bases and at J to 5 bases, leaving 7 bases not matched to a gene. Germline-derived CDR1 and CDR2 are LNHDA and SQIVND (reference sequence). CDR3 size: 15 residues. CDR3 sequence: CASSIQGAIGETQYF. CDR3 nucleotides: TGTGCCAGTAGTATACAGGGGGCTATTGGGGAGACCCAGTACTTC.

This chain links TRBV7-9 with TRBJ1-5; 8 nucleotides agree with TRBD1. The CDR3 loop spans 15 amino acids. V lost 0 bases to trimming and J lost 4 bases; unmatched junction nucleotides: 2. The germline V gene has CDR1 SEHNR and CDR2 FQNEAQ (reference sequence). DNA of the CDR3: TGTGCCAGCAGCTTAGCAGGGGACAGGAATCAGCCCCAGCATTTT. Amino acid sequence: CASSLAGDRNQPQHF.

The chain recombines TRBV11-3 with TRBJ2-3; possible D gene TRBD1, 6 bases. The V end was cut by 1 base, the J end by 1 base, with 6 bases between. The CDR3 sequence is 14 residues long. In germline, CDR1 is SGHNT, CDR2 YENEEA. Here the CDR3 DNA reads TGTGCCAGCAGCTTAGGACAGGGCACAGATACGCAGTATTTT. Translated, it gives CASSLGQGTDTQYF.

V gene TRBV18 combines with J gene TRBJ2-1; TRBD2 might be the D (6 bases). CDR3 length equals 15 residues. CDR1 and CDR2 (germline): KGHSH, LQKENI. The germline V and J ends were trimmed by 2 bases and 0 bases, with 8 bases remaining between them. This CDR3 is CASSPDSGSYNEQFF. The CDR3 nucleotides are TGTGCCAGCTCACCAGATAGCGGCTCCTACAATGAGCAGTTCTTC.

The sample holds one count of this clone. The chain recombines TRBV7-3 with TRBJ2-2; TRBD2 might be the D (6 bases). V gave up 2 bases and J gave up 1 base, with 17 bases separating them. The CDR3 totals 18 residues. Germline-derived CDR1 and CDR2 are SGHTA and FQGTGA. CDR3 residues: CASSLWTAGRRNTGELFF. CDR3 DNA sequence: TGTGCCAGCAGCTTATGGACGGCCGGGAGACGGAACACCGGGGAGCTGTTTTTT.

This chain connects TRBV7-2 to TRBJ2-3; tentative D call: TRBD2 (6 bases). CDR3 size: 17 residues. In germline, CDR1 is SGHTA, CDR2 FQGNSA. V was pared by 3 bases and J by 0 bases, with 16 bases between. The CDR3 nucleotides read TGTGCCAGCAGCTTGTTCGCACTAGCCCCTAGCACAGATACGCAGTATTTT. Translation: CASSLFALAPSTDTQYF.

The sample holds one count of this clone. This chain uses TRBV7-9 with TRBJ2-7, with 7 nucleotides matching TRBD2. Germline V gives CDR1 SEHNR, CDR2 FQNEAQ (reference sequence). V was pared by 4 bases and J by 2 bases, with 8 bases of the junction left unmatched. The CDR3 is made up of 15 amino acids. As DNA, the CDR3 is TGTGCCAGCAGCTCCCGGGGGGTTTTCGCCTACGAGCAGTACTTC. Residues: CASSSRGVFAYEQYF.

This chain uses TRBV2 with TRBJ1-1, with a possible D match to TRBD1 (5 bases). This CDR3 comprises 13 residues. Germline V gene sequence: CDR1 SNHLY, CDR2 FYNNEI. Trimming removed 8 bases from V and 4 bases from J, with 14 bases in between. The CDR3 DNA is TGTGCCAGCTACGAATTGGGGGGCACTGAAGCTTTCTTT. The encoded protein is CASYELGGTEAFF.

J is TRBJ2-7 and V is TRBV6-6; no definite D call. Germline assignment: CDR1 MNHNY and CDR2 SVGAGI (reference sequence). Trimming removed 0 bases from V and 3 bases from J, with 6 bases in between. The CDR3 runs to 13 residues. The CDR3, as DNA: TGTGCCAGCAGTTACTCGAGTAGCTACGAGCAGTACTTC. Translated, it gives CASSYSSSYEQYF.

The V call is TRBV6-4, the J call TRBJ2-2; 9 bases fit TRBD1. The V gene's germline CDR1 is MRHNA and CDR2 SNTAGT. This CDR3 is 15 amino acids long. V gave up 6 bases and J gave up 1 base; unmatched junction bases: 3. The CDR3 protein is CASSPGQGNTGELFF. The CDR3 DNA is TGTGCCAGCAGCCCGGGACAGGGGAACACCGGGGAGCTGTTTTTT.

The gene calls are TRBV9 and TRBJ2-6; 9 positions agree with TRBD1. Trimming cost V 7 bases and J 13 bases; bases outside gene matches: 9. CDR3 size: 13 residues. Germline CDR1 and CDR2: SGDLS and YYNGEE. The CDR3 loop is CASGAGQGSVLTF. DNA for the CDR3: TGTGCCAGCGGGGCGGGACAGGGTTCTGTCCTGACTTTC.

The chain is built from TRBV28 and TRBJ1-2, with a possible D match to TRBD1 (6 bases). Germline CDR1 MDHEN, CDR2 SYDVKM. This CDR3 spans 13 amino acids. V lost 7 bases, J lost 6 bases, and 15 bases lay in between. In DNA, the CDR3 is TGTGCCAGCACCCTGGGGGGGGCAAATGGCTACACCTTC. Its translation: CASTLGGANGYTF.

The chain has TRBV6-5 and TRBJ1-1, with TRBD1 identical over 9 bases. The CDR3 sequence is 13 residues long. Germline assignment: CDR1 MNHEY and CDR2 SVGAGI. V gave up 7 bases and J gave up 8 bases; unmatched junction bases: 8. CDR3 amino acids: CASTLSGTGEAFF. The DNA of the CDR3 is TGTGCCAGCACCCTGTCCGGGACAGGGGAAGCTTTCTTT.

The rearrangement uses TRBV5-1 and TRBJ2-1; 11 bases are shared with TRBD2. The CDR3 length is 19 residues. Per the germline V gene, CDR1 is SGHRS and CDR2 is YFSETQ. With 4 bases clipped from V and 2 bases from J, the junction kept 14 bases outside the gene matches. The CDR3 loop reads CASSPQGSGRDGTYNEQFF. CDR3 coding DNA: TGCGCCAGCAGCCCCCAGGGTAGCGGGAGGGACGGTACCTACAATGAGCAGTTCTTC. Full variable domain (rest looked up from reference TRBV5-1 and TRBJ2-1): KAGVTQTPRYLIKTRGQQVTLSCSPISGHRSVSWYQQTPGQGLQFLFEYFSETQRNKGNFPGRFSGRQFSNSRSEMNVSTLELGDSALYLCASSPQGSGRDGTYNEQFFGPGTRLTVL.

This chain uses TRBV7-9 with TRBJ2-7, with D possibly TRBD1 on 6 matching bases. The CDR3 runs 16 residues. Trimming removed 1 base from V and 1 base from J, with 14 bases in between. CDR1 is SEHNR and CDR2 is FQNEAQ in the germline V gene (reference sequence). The CDR3 region is CASSLGVGTQSYEQYF. CDR3 nucleotide sequence: TGTGCCAGCAGCTTAGGCGTTGGGACACAATCCTACGAGCAGTACTTC.

In this sample, this clone turned up once. V gene TRBV12-2 combines with J gene TRBJ2-3; the table calls TRBD2, which could not be checked here. TRBV12-2 is classified as a pseudogene. CDR3 length: 16 amino acids. The CDR3 DNA reads as TGTGCAAGTCGCGCCCCCCGGAGACGTTACACAGATACGCAGTATTTT. Its protein product is CASRAPRRRYTDTQYF.

The chain recombines TRBV5-1 with TRBJ2-7; 10 nucleotides line up with TRBD1. CDR1 is SGHRS and CDR2 is YFSETQ in the germline V gene. This CDR3 region has 14 residues. V trimming: 4 bases; J trimming: 4 bases; junction bases outside the gene matches: 5. DNA for the CDR3: TGCGCCAGCAGCCTTCGGACAGGGGGATACGAGCAGTACTTC. Protein product: CASSLRTGGYEQYF.

The V call is TRBV27, the J call TRBJ1-2; possibly TRBD1 for D (5 bases). Trimming took off 5 bases at V and 3 bases at J, with 22 bases between the two ends. CDR1 is MNHEY, CDR2 SMNVEV, per germline (reference sequence). The CDR3 is 17 amino acids. CDR3 DNA: TGTGCCAGCAGTCCTCGAAGACAGCCGAAGACTGACTATGGCTACACCTTC. It encodes CASSPRRQPKTDYGYTF.

This sequence joins TRBV5-5 and TRBJ2-7, with TRBD1 as a possible D gene (5 bases). Germline CDR1 is SGHKS and CDR2 is YYEKEE (reference sequence). This CDR3 has 14 residues. The V end was cut by 0 bases, the J end by 4 bases, with 11 bases between. CDR3 sequence reads: CASSLEQDLYEQYF. The CDR3 nucleotides are TGTGCCAGCAGCTTGGAACAGGACCTTTACGAGCAGTACTTC.

V gene TRBV27 combines with J gene TRBJ2-1; 9 bases map to TRBD2. This CDR3 comprises 16 residues. V shed 8 bases and J 5 bases; nucleotides not matched to a gene: 13. CDR1 and CDR2 (germline): MNHEY, SMNVEV (reference sequence). CDR3 sequence reads: CASVGLTSGYHNEQFF. DNA for the CDR3: TGTGCCAGCGTGGGCCTGACTAGCGGATACCACAATGAGCAGTTCTTC.

The chain's CDR3 is CASSLGLAGTETQYF. The CDR3 DNA follows: TGTGCCAGCAGCCTTGGACTAGCGGGAACAGAGACCCAGTACTTC. The V and J genes are TRBV14 and TRBJ2-5, with TRBD2 matching 12 bases. V lost 4 bases to trimming and J lost 4 bases; unmatched junction nucleotides: 4. The length of the CDR3 is 15 residues. CDR1 and CDR2 from the germline V gene are SGHDN and FVKESK.

The chain recombines TRBV29-1 with TRBJ2-1; TRBD1 aligns across 7 bases. CDR3 length: 13 residues. The V gene end was trimmed by 6 bases and the J gene end by 6 bases; junction bases not matched to a gene: 8. In germline, CDR1 is SQVTM, CDR2 ANQGSEA. The CDR3 here is CSVRDSFSNEQFF. CDR3 in DNA: TGCAGCGTCCGGGACAGTTTTAGCAATGAGCAGTTCTTC.

The CDR3 bases are TGTGCCAGCAGCCGTACCGGGGAGCTGTTTTTT. This codes for CASSRTGELFF. This chain uses TRBV9 with TRBJ2-2, with unresolved D. Trimming shortened V by 4 bases and J by 5 bases, and 3 bases separated the two germline ends. The CDR3 covers 11 residues. Germline V lookup: CDR1 SGDLS, CDR2 YYNGEE.

This rearrangement joins TRBV30 to TRBJ2-7; 7 bases are shared with TRBD2. Trimming removed 4 bases from V and 0 bases from J; junction bases left unmatched: 9. This CDR3 contains 15 residues. Germline-derived CDR1 and CDR2 are GTSNPN and SVGIG (reference sequence). The chain's CDR3 is CAWKPAGRSSYEQYF. CDR3 nucleotides: TGTGCCTGGAAACCAGCGGGACGGAGCTCCTACGAGCAGTACTTC.